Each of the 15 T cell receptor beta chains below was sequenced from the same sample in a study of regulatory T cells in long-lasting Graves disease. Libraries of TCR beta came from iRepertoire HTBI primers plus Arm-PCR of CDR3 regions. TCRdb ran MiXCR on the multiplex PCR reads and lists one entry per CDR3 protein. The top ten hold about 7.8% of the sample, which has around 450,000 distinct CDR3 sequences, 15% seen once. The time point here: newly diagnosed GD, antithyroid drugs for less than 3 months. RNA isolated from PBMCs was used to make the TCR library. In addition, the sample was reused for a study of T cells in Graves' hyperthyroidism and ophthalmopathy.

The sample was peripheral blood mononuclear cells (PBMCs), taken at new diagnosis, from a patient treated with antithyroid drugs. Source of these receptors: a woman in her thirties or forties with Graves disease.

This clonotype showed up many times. The CDR3 nucleotides are TGCGCCAGCAGCTTGGCGACGGGACAGGGGCGATACGAGCAGTACTTC. This encodes CASSLATGQGRYEQYF. The gene calls are TRBV5-1 and TRBJ2-7, with TRBD1 matching over 10 bases. Germline CDR1 reads SGHRS; CDR2 reads YFSETQ. The ends lost 0 bases at V and 4 bases at J; junction bases unmatched: 7. CDR3 size: 16 residues.

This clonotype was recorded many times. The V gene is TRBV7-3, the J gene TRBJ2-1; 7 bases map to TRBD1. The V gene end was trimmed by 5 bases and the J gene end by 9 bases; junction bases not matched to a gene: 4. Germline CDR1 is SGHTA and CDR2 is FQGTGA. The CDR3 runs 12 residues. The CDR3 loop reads CASSQNRGEQFF. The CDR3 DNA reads TGTGCCAGCAGCCAAAACAGGGGTGAGCAGTTCTTC.

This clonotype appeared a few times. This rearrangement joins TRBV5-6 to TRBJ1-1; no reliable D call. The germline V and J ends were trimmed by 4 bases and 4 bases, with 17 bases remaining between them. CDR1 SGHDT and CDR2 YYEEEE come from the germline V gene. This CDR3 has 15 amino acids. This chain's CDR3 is CASSLGREWGTEAFF. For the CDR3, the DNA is TGTGCCAGCAGCCTGGGGAGGGAGTGGGGCACTGAAGCTTTCTTT.

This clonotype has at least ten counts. The CDR3 region has the DNA TGTGCCAGCAAATCAGGGAGCGGTAGCAATCAGCCCCAGCATTTT. This gives the protein CASKSGSGSNQPQHF. The chain employs TRBV6-1 and TRBJ1-5; tentative D call: TRBD1 (5 bases). Germline CDR1 reads MNHNS; CDR2 reads SASEGT. The length of the CDR3 is 15 residues. V shed 7 bases and J shed 0 bases, with 13 bases lying between them.

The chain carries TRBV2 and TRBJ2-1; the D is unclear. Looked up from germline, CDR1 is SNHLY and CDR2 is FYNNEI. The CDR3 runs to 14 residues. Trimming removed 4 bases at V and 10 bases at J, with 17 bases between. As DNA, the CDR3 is TGTGCCAGCAGTGGGCGGAGAGAACAATACGAGCAGTTCTTC. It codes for CASSGRREQYEQFF.

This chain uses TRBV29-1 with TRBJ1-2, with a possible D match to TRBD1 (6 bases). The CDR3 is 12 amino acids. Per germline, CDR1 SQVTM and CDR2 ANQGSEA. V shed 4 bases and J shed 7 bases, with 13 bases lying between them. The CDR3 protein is CSVVRTAGGYTF. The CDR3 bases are TGCAGCGTTGTGCGGACAGCTGGTGGCTACACCTTC.

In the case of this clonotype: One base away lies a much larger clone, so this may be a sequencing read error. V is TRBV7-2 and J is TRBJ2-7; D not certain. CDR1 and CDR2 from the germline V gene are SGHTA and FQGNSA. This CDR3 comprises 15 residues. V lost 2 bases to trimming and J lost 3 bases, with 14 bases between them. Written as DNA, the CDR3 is TGTGCCAGCAGCTTAACAATCGGTGTCGGCTACGAGCAGTACTTC. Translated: CASSLTIGVGYEQYF.

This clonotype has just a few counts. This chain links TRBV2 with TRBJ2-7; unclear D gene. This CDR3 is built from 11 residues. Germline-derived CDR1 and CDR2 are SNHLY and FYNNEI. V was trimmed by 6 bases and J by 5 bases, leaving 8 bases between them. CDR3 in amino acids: CASSEKNEQYF. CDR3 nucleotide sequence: TGTGCCAGCAGCGAAAAAAACGAGCAGTACTTC.

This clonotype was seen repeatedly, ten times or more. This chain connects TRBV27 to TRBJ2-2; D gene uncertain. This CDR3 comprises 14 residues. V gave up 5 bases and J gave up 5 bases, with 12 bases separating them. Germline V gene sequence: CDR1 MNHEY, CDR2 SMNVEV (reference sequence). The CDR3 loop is CASSRGMPTGELFF. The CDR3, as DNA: TGTGCCAGCAGTCGCGGAATGCCGACCGGGGAGCTGTTTTTT.

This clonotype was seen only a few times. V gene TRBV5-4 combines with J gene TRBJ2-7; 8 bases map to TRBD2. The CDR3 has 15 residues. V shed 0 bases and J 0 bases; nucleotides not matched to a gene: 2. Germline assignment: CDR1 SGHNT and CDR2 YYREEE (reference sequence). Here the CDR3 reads CASSLVGRGSYEQYF. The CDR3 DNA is TGTGCCAGCAGCTTGGTCGGGAGGGGCTCCTACGAGCAGTACTTC.

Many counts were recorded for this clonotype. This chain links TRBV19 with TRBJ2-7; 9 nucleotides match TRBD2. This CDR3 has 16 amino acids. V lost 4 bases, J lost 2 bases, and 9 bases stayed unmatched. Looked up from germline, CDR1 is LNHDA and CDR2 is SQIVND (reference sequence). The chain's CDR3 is CASSTTGLAETYEQYF. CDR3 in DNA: TGTGCCAGTAGTACTACGGGACTAGCAGAGACCTACGAGCAGTACTTC. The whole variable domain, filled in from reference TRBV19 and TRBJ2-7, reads DGGITQSPKYLFRKEGQNVTLSCEQNLNHDAMYWYRQDPGQGLRLIYYSQIVNDFQKGDIAEGYSVSREKKESFPLTVTSAQKNPTAFYLCASSTTGLAETYEQYFGPGTRLTVT.

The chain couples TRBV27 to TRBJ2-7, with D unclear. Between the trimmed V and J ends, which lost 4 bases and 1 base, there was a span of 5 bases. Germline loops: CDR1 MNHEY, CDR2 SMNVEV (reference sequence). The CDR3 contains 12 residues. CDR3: CASSSESYEQYF. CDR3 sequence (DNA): TGTGCCAGCAGTTCGGAATCCTACGAGCAGTACTTC.

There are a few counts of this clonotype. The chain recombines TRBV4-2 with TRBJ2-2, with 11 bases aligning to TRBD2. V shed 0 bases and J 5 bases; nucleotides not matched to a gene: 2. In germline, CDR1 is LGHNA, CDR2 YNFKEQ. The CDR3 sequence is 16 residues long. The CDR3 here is CASSQETSGRTGELFF. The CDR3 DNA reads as TGTGCCAGCAGCCAAGAAACTAGCGGGAGAACCGGGGAGCTGTTTTTT.

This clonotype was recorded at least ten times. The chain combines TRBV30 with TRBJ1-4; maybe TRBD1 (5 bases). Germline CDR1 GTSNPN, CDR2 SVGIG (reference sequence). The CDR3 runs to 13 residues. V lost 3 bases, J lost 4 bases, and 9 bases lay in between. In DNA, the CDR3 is TGTGCCTGGAGCAGGGAAGATAATGAAAAACTGTTTTTT. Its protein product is CAWSREDNEKLFF.

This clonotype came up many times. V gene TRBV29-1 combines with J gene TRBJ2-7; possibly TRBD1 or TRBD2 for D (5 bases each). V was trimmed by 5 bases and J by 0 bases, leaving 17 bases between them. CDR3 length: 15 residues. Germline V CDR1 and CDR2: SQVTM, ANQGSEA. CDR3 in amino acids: CSVRGAFPSSYEQYF. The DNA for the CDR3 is TGCAGCGTTAGGGGAGCTTTCCCTAGCTCCTACGAGCAGTACTTC.